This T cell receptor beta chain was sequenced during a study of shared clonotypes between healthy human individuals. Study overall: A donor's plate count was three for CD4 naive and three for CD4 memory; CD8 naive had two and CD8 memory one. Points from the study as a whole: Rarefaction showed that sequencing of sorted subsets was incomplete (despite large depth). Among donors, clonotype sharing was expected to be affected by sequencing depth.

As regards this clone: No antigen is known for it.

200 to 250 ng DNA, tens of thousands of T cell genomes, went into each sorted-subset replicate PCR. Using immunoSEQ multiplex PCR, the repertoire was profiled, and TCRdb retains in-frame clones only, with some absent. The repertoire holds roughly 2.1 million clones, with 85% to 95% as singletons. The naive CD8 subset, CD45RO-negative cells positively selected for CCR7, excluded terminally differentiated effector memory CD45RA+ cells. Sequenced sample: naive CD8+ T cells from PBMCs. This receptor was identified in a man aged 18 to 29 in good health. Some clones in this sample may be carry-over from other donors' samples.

This CDR3 reads CATLIGQPYGYTF. The CDR3 nucleotides read TGTGCCACATTGATCGGACAGCCGTATGGCTACACCTTC. The chain couples TRBV28 to TRBJ1-2, with D possibly TRBD1 on 6 matching bases. The length of the CDR3 is 13 residues. Trimming stripped 10 bases from V and 5 bases from J, with 17 bases between. Germline CDR1 and CDR2: MDHEN and SYDVKM.